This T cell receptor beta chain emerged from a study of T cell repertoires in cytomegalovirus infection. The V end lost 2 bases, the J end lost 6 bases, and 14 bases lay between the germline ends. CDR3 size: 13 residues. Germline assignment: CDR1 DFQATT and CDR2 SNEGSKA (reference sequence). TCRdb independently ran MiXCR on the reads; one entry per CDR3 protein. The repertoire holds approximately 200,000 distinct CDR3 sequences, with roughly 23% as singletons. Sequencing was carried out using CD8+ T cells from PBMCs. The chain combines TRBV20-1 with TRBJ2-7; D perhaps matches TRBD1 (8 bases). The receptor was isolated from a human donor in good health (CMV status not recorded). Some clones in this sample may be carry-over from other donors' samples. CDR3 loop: CSARHRGGPEQYF. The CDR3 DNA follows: TGCAGTGCTAGACACAGGGGGGGTCCCGAGCAGTACTTC.